This T cell receptor (beta chain) originates from a study of CD8+ T cells in alopecia areata. This clone was detected once. TCR sequencing used cDNA made by reverse transcription of extracted RNA. This table comes from immunoSEQ multiplex PCR, and its TCRdb copy is limited to in-frame clones, with some not included. Of roughly 220,000 clones in the sample, roughly two fifths were seen once. The treatment: oral pan-JAK inhibitor, 5-10 mg twice daily. The sample consisted of CD4+ T cells sorted from blood, taken around week 34, from a patient treated with tofacitinib. The receptor comes from a human donor with alopecia areata.

CDR3 bases: TGTGCCAGCGGACAGGGCCCCGAGGTCTCCTACGAGCAGTACTTC. Translating gives CASGQGPEVSYEQYF. This sequence joins TRBV7-2 and TRBJ2-7; 8 nucleotides line up with TRBD1. Germline-derived CDR1 and CDR2 are SGHTA and FQGNSA. This CDR3 comprises 15 residues. Trimming cost V 8 bases and J 0 bases; bases outside gene matches: 9.